Included here is one T cell receptor beta chain sequence, with context. As yet, its antigen is unknown. The data originate from a study of blood T cells in healthy people across ages. The study, taken as a whole, reports: Diversity was higher, and naive CD4+ cells more numerous, in long-lived donors than in aged donors.

The use of a sample-barcoded 5' primer and a J-beta primer mix characterized a second PCR of 7 to 11 cycles. Each cDNA molecule was tagged by a template-switch adaptor with 12 random nucleotides. Using its own MiXCR run on the 5' RACE reads, TCRdb lists one record per CDR3 protein. The sample shows about 540,000 distinct CDR3 sequences, 24% of them seen only once. Trimming took 1 base from V and 5 from J; bases not matched to a gene: 11. The CDR3 length is 18 residues. The germline gives CDR1 SGHTA, CDR2 FQGNSA. The sample was also linked to a second study, of T cells of mothers and their children. That paper notes: Using the M1S primer, the second PCR added sample barcodes along with 2-4 random nucleotides. Across the analysis, no persistent microchimeric T cell clones were detected.

The sequenced sample consisted of blood. V is TRBV7-2 and J is TRBJ2-5; 12 bases agree with TRBD1. This clonotype was obtained from a boy younger than 18 in good health. The CDR3 protein is CASSLGGDRGRLTETQYF. CDR3 sequence (DNA): TGTGCCAGCAGCTTAGGGGGGGACAGGGGGCGCCTGACGGAGACCCAGTACTTC.